One and the same sample provided the 26 T cell receptor beta chains below, sequenced in a study of cytomegalovirus exposure and HLA in healthy donors. Amplification used 60 Vbeta primers and 13 Jbeta primers. Some clones are missing from TCRdb's copy, which holds only in-frame ones; the method was immunoSEQ multiplex PCR. Of about 140,000 clones in the sample, around 79% were seen once. The sequenced material came from PBMCs. These receptors all come from a female donor in good health and CMV-seronegative.

The J gene is TRBJ2-2, the V gene TRBV5-1, with 7 bases fitting TRBD1. The CDR3 loop spans 16 amino acids. J was trimmed by 4 bases and V by 0 bases; bases with no gene match: 6. Germline lookup yields CDR1 SGHRS and CDR2 YFSETQ. The CDR3 here is CASSLGEGATTGELFF. The CDR3 bases are TGCGCCAGCAGCTTGGGAGAGGGGGCGACCACCGGGGAGCTGTTTTTT.

The chain employs TRBV19 and TRBJ1-5, with TRBD1 matching over 11 bases. V dropped 7 bases and J dropped 7; count of bases not matched to a gene: 12. The CDR3 runs 16 residues. Germline CDR1 and CDR2: LNHDA and SQIVND (reference sequence). The CDR3 protein is CASTAGTGGRGQPQHF. The CDR3 nucleotides are TGTGCCAGTACCGCCGGGACAGGGGGGCGTGGACAGCCCCAGCATTTT.

As to this clone: This CDR3 is also generated by other DNA sequences in the sample. The chain is built from TRBV29-1 and TRBJ2-7, with 7 nucleotides matching TRBD2. Germline V CDR1 and CDR2: SQVTM, ANQGSEA. V shed 4 bases and J 5 bases; nucleotides not matched to a gene: 2. The CDR3 has 11 residues. CDR3 loop: CSVGEGDEQYF. DNA of the CDR3: TGCAGCGTTGGGGAGGGCGACGAGCAGTACTTC.

In this sample, this clone turned up once. The chain recombines TRBV15 with TRBJ2-7; TRBD2 aligns across 7 bases. Germline CDR1 and CDR2: LNHNV and YYDKDF (reference sequence). Trimming at V came to 0 bases and at J to 7 bases, leaving 15 bases not matched to a gene. The CDR3 is 17 amino acids. The CDR3 bases are TGTGCCACCAGCAGAGATTGGGGACTTGTTGCGGGGGTTGAGCAGTACTTC. Encoded protein: CATSRDWGLVAGVEQYF. Supplemented by reference TRBV15 and TRBJ2-7, the full variable domain reads DAMVIQNPRYQVTQFGKPVTLSCSQTLNHNVMYWYQQKSSQAPKLLFHYYDKDFNNEADTPDNFQSRRPNTSFCFLDIRSPGLGDTAMYLCATSRDWGLVAGVEQYFGPGTRLTVT.

A single count supports this clone. The chain carries TRBV28 and TRBJ2-7; 8 nucleotides line up with TRBD2. V dropped 2 bases and J dropped 2; count of bases not matched to a gene: 2. The CDR3 totals 14 residues. Per germline, CDR1 MDHEN and CDR2 SYDVKM. The CDR3 DNA is TGTGCCAGCAGTTTAGCGGGGGGAACCTACGAGCAGTACTTC. This gives the protein CASSLAGGTYEQYF.

The rearrangement links TRBV6-1 to TRBJ2-5, with TRBD2 identical over 8 bases. The V gene's germline CDR1 is MNHNS and CDR2 SASEGT. The V and J ends lost 7 bases and 5 bases, in that order; junction bases with no gene match: 9. The length of the CDR3 is 14 residues. The CDR3 region has the DNA TGTGCCAGCACCCTCAGCGGGAGACGGGAGACCCAGTACTTC. This gives the protein CASTLSGRRETQYF.

This clone was found a few times. This chain connects TRBV10-3 to TRBJ1-1; TRBD1 agrees at 10 bases. The germline gives CDR1 ENHRY, CDR2 SYGVKD. The CDR3 loop spans 16 amino acids. J lost 4 bases, V lost 3 bases, and 8 bases had no gene match. The CDR3 DNA is TGTGCCATCAGTGATAGGGGACGGGACAGGGGCACTGAAGCTTTCTTT. Translated, it gives CAISDRGRDRGTEAFF.

This clone has only a few counts. V is TRBV28 and J is TRBJ2-3, with D possibly TRBD2 on 6 matching bases. This CDR3 has 14 residues. V shed 5 bases and J shed 1 base, with 10 bases lying between them. From germline, CDR1 is MDHEN and CDR2 SYDVKM. The CDR3 coding sequence is TGTGCCAGCAGTACTAGCTTCGGCACAGATACGCAGTATTTT. Its protein product is CASSTSFGTDTQYF.

The chain joins TRBV7-6 to TRBJ2-7; maybe TRBD1 (5 bases). The CDR3 loop spans 17 amino acids. Per the germline V gene, CDR1 is SGHVS and CDR2 is FNYEAQ. V was clipped by 1 base and J by 4 bases, with 20 bases between them. For the CDR3, the DNA is TGTGCCAGCAGCTTAGGCGCTGGGCAGGGTACGGTTTACGAGCAGTACTTC. Protein: CASSLGAGQGTVYEQYF.

This sequence joins TRBV6-6 and TRBJ1-2, with 9 bases identical to TRBD1. Per the germline V gene, CDR1 is MNHNY and CDR2 is SVGAGI (reference sequence). Germline trimming cut 6 bases from V and 4 bases from J; bases unmatched to any gene: 6. The CDR3 contains 14 residues. CDR3 residues: CASSTGQGPYGYTF. CDR3 coding DNA: TGTGCCAGCAGCACGGGACAGGGACCCTATGGCTACACCTTC.

A few counts support this clone. The chain joins TRBV4-3 to TRBJ2-1; possible D gene TRBD2, 6 bases. The CDR3 has 16 amino acids. V was shortened by 1 base and J by 7 bases, with 17 bases between the two germline ends. Germline V CDR1 and CDR2: LGHNA, YSLEER. The CDR3, as DNA: TGCGCCAGCAGCCAAGGCCACCCCCCGCGGGAAAATGAGCAGTTCTTC. Amino acids: CASSQGHPPRENEQFF.

The chain couples TRBV2 to TRBJ2-7; 7 bases align to TRBD2. The V gene end was trimmed by 7 bases and the J gene end by 0 bases; junction bases not matched to a gene: 6. The CDR3 loop spans 14 amino acids. From germline, CDR1 is SNHLY and CDR2 FYNNEI. The CDR3 sequence: CASIWGGTSYEQYF. The CDR3 DNA reads TGTGCCAGCATCTGGGGAGGGACCTCCTACGAGCAGTACTTC.

The CDR3 DNA reads TGTGCCAGCAGTCTTTCGACAGGGTTGGGCTATGGCTACACCTTC. Translated, it gives CASSLSTGLGYGYTF. The gene calls are TRBV6-5 and TRBJ1-2; TRBD1 matches 7 bases. This CDR3 has 15 residues. Germline CDR1 reads MNHEY; CDR2 reads SVGAGI. The junction had 10 bases not matched to a gene; V was cut back by 5 bases and J by 4 bases.

This clone was counted only a few times. The rearrangement joins TRBV7-8 to TRBJ1-5, with unresolved D. The CDR3 contains 13 residues. The germline CDR1 and CDR2 sequences are SGHVS and FQNEAQ. V was trimmed by 2 bases and J by 2 bases, leaving 4 bases between them. CDR3 protein: CASSLFGNQPQHF. DNA for the CDR3: TGTGCCAGCAGCTTATTCGGCAATCAGCCCCAGCATTTT.

V usage is TRBV9 and J usage is TRBJ1-3; no clear D. Germline assignment: CDR1 SGDLS and CDR2 YYNGEE. Between the trimmed V and J ends, which lost 3 bases and 4 bases, there was a span of 8 bases. This CDR3 region has 13 residues. CDR3 bases: TGTGCCAGCAGCGCCTTAGTCGGAAACACCATATATTTT. Encoded protein: CASSALVGNTIYF.

V and J are TRBV9 and TRBJ2-7; TRBD1 is a possible D gene (5 bases). V shed 4 bases and J shed 2 bases, with 16 bases lying between them. Germline CDR1 and CDR2: SGDLS and YYNGEE. The CDR3 contains 15 residues. The CDR3 protein is CASSIGAADPYEQYF. The CDR3 DNA follows: TGTGCCAGCAGCATAGGGGCCGCCGACCCCTACGAGCAGTACTTC.

J is TRBJ2-7 and V is TRBV28, with 7 bases lining up with TRBD1. This CDR3 comprises 14 residues. Germline V gives CDR1 MDHEN, CDR2 SYDVKM. V dropped 6 bases and J dropped 2; count of bases not matched to a gene: 7. The CDR3 loop reads CASRLRDSTYEQYF. CDR3 nucleotides: TGTGCCAGCAGGCTCCGGGACAGCACCTACGAGCAGTACTTC.

The V call is TRBV19, the J call TRBJ1-5; D gene unclear. Germline V gene data show CDR1 as LNHDA and CDR2 as SQIVND (reference sequence). V was clipped by 6 bases and J by 7 bases, with 19 bases between them. The CDR3 extends over 15 amino acids. The CDR3 spells CASRPPGNSPQPQHF. The CDR3 bases are TGTGCCAGTAGGCCCCCGGGGAATAGTCCCCAGCCCCAGCATTTT.

The chain joins TRBV15 to TRBJ2-5, with D perhaps matching TRBD1 (5 bases). Germline lookup yields CDR1 LNHNV and CDR2 YYDKDF (reference sequence). Trimming took off 0 bases at V and 1 base at J, with 12 bases between the two ends. The CDR3 extends over 16 amino acids. This CDR3 is CATSREGGQGQETQYF. In DNA form, the CDR3 reads TGTGCCACCAGCAGAGAGGGTGGCCAGGGCCAAGAGACCCAGTACTTC.

The rearrangement uses TRBV11-2 and TRBJ1-6; 9 bases align to TRBD1. V shed 3 bases, J shed 9 bases, and the junction held 6 bases outside the gene matches. The CDR3 spans 15 residues. The V gene's germline CDR1 is SGHAT and CDR2 FQNNGV. The CDR3 DNA follows: TGTGCCAGCAGCTTTGGGGGACAGGGACGTTCACCCCTCCACTTT. Protein: CASSFGGQGRSPLHF.

The chain joins TRBV6-5 to TRBJ1-4; 11 bases fit TRBD1. This CDR3 has 14 amino acids. V gave up 4 bases and J gave up 7 bases; unmatched junction bases: 2. From germline, CDR1 is MNHEY and CDR2 SVGAGI. CDR3 residues: CASSSGQGVEKLFF. The CDR3 bases are TGTGCCAGCAGTTCGGGACAGGGGGTTGAAAAACTGTTTTTT.

The chain recombines TRBV5-1 with TRBJ2-5; TRBD2 is a possible D gene (5 bases). The V gene lost 3 bases and the J gene lost 10 bases, with 22 bases spanning the gap. Germline V gene lookup returns CDR1 SGHRS and CDR2 YFSETQ. The CDR3 totals 15 residues. The CDR3 here is CASSWESGKRRNQYF. The CDR3 coding sequence is TGCGCCAGCAGCTGGGAATCCGGGAAGAGGAGGAACCAGTACTTC.

V usage is TRBV7-2 and J usage is TRBJ1-2; D is unresolved. The V and J ends lost 0 bases and 5 bases respectively, with 13 bases between them. CDR3 length: 15 amino acids. Germline CDR1 reads SGHTA; CDR2 reads FQGNSA. CDR3 protein: CASSLALTTGYGYTF. The CDR3 DNA reads TGTGCCAGCAGCTTAGCGCTGACGACGGGGTATGGCTACACCTTC. Together with reference TRBV7-2 and TRBJ1-2, the CDR3 gives the full variable domain: GAGVSQSPSNKVTEKGKDVELRCDPISGHTALYWYRQSLGQGLEFLIYFQGNSAPDKSGLPSDRFSAERTGGSVSTLTIQRTQQEDSAVYLCASSLALTTGYGYTFGSGTRLTVV.

V and J are TRBV4-3 and TRBJ2-7, with unresolved D. Trimming removed 0 bases at V and 7 bases at J, with 16 bases between. Germline-derived CDR1 and CDR2 are LGHNA and YSLEER. The CDR3 loop spans 15 amino acids. In DNA form, the CDR3 reads TGCGCCAGCAGCCAAGAGGTTAGTGAGGTGTGGGAGCAGTACTTC. Encoded protein: CASSQEVSEVWEQYF.

The genes are TRBV13 and TRBJ2-5, with a possible D match to TRBD2 (6 bases). Germline V CDR1 and CDR2: PRHDT, FYEKMQ (reference sequence). Deletions cut 5 bases from V and 0 bases from J, with 13 bases between. The CDR3 spans 15 residues. The CDR3 DNA reads TGTGCCAGCAGCCCGGGACTTCAGTACCAAGAGACCCAGTACTTC. It specifies CASSPGLQYQETQYF.

The J gene is TRBJ2-7, the V gene TRBV5-1; 11 bases agree with TRBD2. The CDR3 has 18 residues. Looked up from germline, CDR1 is SGHRS and CDR2 is YFSETQ. The V and J ends lost 0 bases and 0 bases, in that order; junction bases with no gene match: 8. The CDR3 coding sequence is TGCGCCAGCAGCTTGGAGGCTAGCGGGGGGCCCAGCTCCTACGAGCAGTACTTC. This gives the protein CASSLEASGGPSSYEQYF.